The TCR beta chain under discussion was sequenced for a study of blood T cell repertoires in COVID-19. Turning to the study itself: Acute and convalescent COVID-19 specimens originated in the United States, Italy and Spain.

Germline V gene data show CDR1 as MGHRA and CDR2 as YSYEKL. The CDR3 loop spans 14 amino acids. The J segment lost 5 bases and the V segment lost 1 base, leaving 3 bases of the junction unmatched. In the study's own analysis: Cell counts per sample came from amplifying reference gene primers. Method: immunoSEQ multiplex PCR; TCRdb's copy keeps in-frame clones and lacks some. V, J and clone size are those of that table, while D and trimming were read from the DNA. Among some 70,000 clones listed, roughly 85% were seen once. The clonotype was recovered from a woman aged 55-70 years with acute or convalescent COVID-19. The chain is built from TRBV4-1 and TRBJ1-1, with 8 positions matching TRBD1. Sequencing was performed on peripheral blood. The CDR3 region is CASSQGTGRTEAFF. The CDR3 DNA is TGCGCCAGCAGCCAAGGGACAGGGCGGACTGAAGCTTTCTTT.